A single sample gave rise to the 17 T cell receptor beta chains below, sequenced in a study of blood T cells in healthy people across ages. Alongside a J-beta primer mix, a sample-barcoded 5' primer served in a second PCR lasting 7 to 11 cycles. TCRdb called the 5' RACE reads again in MiXCR, with one record for every CDR3 protein. This sample carries 750,000 to 950,000 distinct CDR3 sequences, around 29% of them seen once, and the ten largest clones take 9.5% to 13%. The data were also submitted as part of a second study, on T cells of mothers and their children.

The source material was blood. All receptors derive from a woman between 40 and 50 years old in good health.

The J gene is TRBJ2-5, the V gene TRBV6-6, with 7 bases fitting TRBD2. The J call may be faulty, since TRBJ2-7 better matches the DNA end. Germline loops: CDR1 MNHNY, CDR2 SVGAGI (reference sequence). There are 13 residues in the CDR3. CDR3 DNA: TGTGCCAGCAGGGTACCGGGAGGCAACGAGCAGTACTTC. The encoded protein is CASRVPGGNEQYF.

This clonotype was found many times. This chain links TRBV29-1 with TRBJ2-7, with D perhaps TRBD1 (6 bases). This CDR3 spans 15 amino acids. The germline CDR1 and CDR2 sequences are SQVTM and ANQGSEA. Trimming left V 4 bases short and J 1 base short, with 17 bases between. CDR3 residues: CSVGGTHGFSYEQYF. The CDR3 DNA reads TGCAGCGTTGGGGGGACACACGGGTTTTCCTACGAGCAGTACTTC.

This clonotype has only a few counts. V is TRBV7-8 and J is TRBJ1-1, with TRBD1 identical over 10 bases. CDR1 is SGHVS, CDR2 FQNEAQ, per germline. This CDR3 is built from 15 residues. J lost 5 bases, V lost 5 bases, and 8 bases had no gene match. This CDR3 reads CASSPRDRGVTEAFF. As DNA, the CDR3 is TGTGCCAGCAGCCCCCGGGACAGGGGTGTAACTGAAGCTTTCTTT.

The chain joins TRBV20-1 to TRBJ2-3; no firm D call. Germline CDR1 is DFQATT and CDR2 is SNEGSKA (reference sequence). V lost 3 bases, J lost 2 bases, and 12 bases lay in between. The CDR3 extends over 14 amino acids. In nucleotides, the CDR3 is TGCAGTGCTAGTAGACCTTCTCCCACAGATACGCAGTATTTT. Its translation is CSASRPSPTDTQYF.

CDR3 residues: CATSDAGQPYEQYF. The CDR3 DNA sequence: TGTGCCACCAGTGACGCGGGACAGCCCTACGAGCAGTACTTC. The chain has TRBV24-1 and TRBJ2-7; D possibly corresponds to TRBD1 (7 bases). From germline, CDR1 is KGHDR and CDR2 SFDVKD. Trimming removed 4 bases from V and 2 bases from J, with 11 bases in between. The CDR3 runs 14 residues.

About this clonotype itself: A much larger clone sits a single nucleotide away, making a read error possible. The chain uses TRBV18 and TRBJ2-5, with 7 bases matching TRBD1. The J call could be wrong; TRBJ2-7 is a better fit for the DNA end. This CDR3 region has 13 residues. Germline CDR1 reads KGHSH; CDR2 reads LQKENI. CDR3 region: CASSPATGVEQYF. In DNA, the CDR3 is TGTGCCAGCTCACCAGCAACAGGGGTCGAGCAGTACTTC.

This clonotype has a handful of counts. The chain joins TRBV28 to TRBJ2-3; TRBD2 matches 8 bases. The CDR3 consists of 17 residues. After removal of 5 bases from V and 1 base from J, the junction contained 11 bases not matched to a gene. Germline V gene data show CDR1 as MDHEN and CDR2 as SYDVKM. Here the CDR3 DNA reads TGTGCCAGCAGTACGCCCCCTGGGCGGGGGGGCACAGATACGCAGTATTTT. Its translation: CASSTPPGRGGTDTQYF. Full variable domain (remainder filled in from reference TRBV28 and TRBJ2-3): DVKVTQSSRYLVKRTGEKVFLECVQDMDHENMFWYRQDPGLGLRLIYFSYDVKMKEKGDIPEGYSVSREKKERFSLILESASTNQTSMYLCASSTPPGRGGTDTQYFGPGTRLTVL.

This clonotype was seen more than once but under ten times. A much larger clone lies one base from this, so it may be a read error. V gene TRBV10-3 combines with J gene TRBJ2-5, with D maybe TRBD2 (7 bases). Trimming left V 6 bases short and J 5 bases short, with 16 bases between. The V gene's germline CDR1 is ENHRY and CDR2 SYGVKD. The CDR3 is 14 amino acids. The DNA for the CDR3 is TGTGCCATCAGATGTTCGGGGGGCCAGGAGACCCAGTACTTC. It yields the protein CAIRCSGGQETQYF.

This chain uses TRBV9 with TRBJ1-3; 7 nucleotides agree with TRBD1. CDR1 and CDR2 (germline): SGDLS, YYNGEE. The CDR3 totals 15 residues. J gave up 4 bases and V 0 bases, and 4 bases lay outside the gene matches. The CDR3 sequence: CASSVGGTAGNTIYF. The DNA of the CDR3 is TGTGCCAGCAGCGTAGGAGGGACAGCAGGAAACACCATATATTTT.

The sample holds a few counts of this clonotype. This clone may be a read error of a much larger clone one base away. The chain combines TRBV20-1 with TRBJ1-2; D may be TRBD1 (5 bases). This CDR3 contains 15 residues. Germline assignment: CDR1 DFQATT and CDR2 SNEGSKA (reference sequence). In DNA, the CDR3 is TGCAGTGCTGGAGATCCCAGGGCAGGAGGGTATGGCTACACCTTC. The encoded protein is CSAGDPRAGGYGYTF.

The rearrangement links TRBV28 to TRBJ2-5; D unresolved. This CDR3 has 16 residues. Trimming removed 2 bases at V and 5 bases at J, with 18 bases between. Germline V gene sequence: CDR1 MDHEN, CDR2 SYDVKM. CDR3 sequence reads: CASSLVNPLIGETQYF. CDR3 nucleotides: TGTGCCAGCAGTTTAGTCAATCCCCTGATCGGCGAGACCCAGTACTTC.

This clonotype has just a few counts. CDR3 DNA: TGTGCCAGCAGCCTCAGTTTCGTACGGGGGGGTCAAGAGACCCAGTACTTC. It yields the protein CASSLSFVRGGQETQYF. The J gene is TRBJ2-5, the V gene TRBV7-2, with TRBD2 identical over 8 bases. Germline assignment: CDR1 SGHTA and CDR2 FQGNSA. The CDR3 consists of 17 residues. V trimming: 5 bases; J trimming: 2 bases; junction bases outside the gene matches: 13.

The rearrangement joins TRBV29-1 to TRBJ1-2; D might be TRBD1 (5 bases). The CDR3 is made up of 13 amino acids. The V and J ends lost 2 bases and 8 bases respectively, with 15 bases between them. CDR1 is SQVTM, CDR2 ANQGSEA, per germline. DNA of the CDR3: TGCAGCGTTGAAATGAGGGCAGGGAAAGGCTACACCTTC. Protein product: CSVEMRAGKGYTF.

There are a few counts of this clonotype. This chain uses TRBV12-3 or TRBV12-4 with TRBJ2-5; D might be TRBD1 or TRBD2, each matching 5 bases. This CDR3 spans 14 amino acids. Trimming pared 5 bases from V and 5 bases from J, leaving 15 bases between. The CDR3 bases are TGTGCCAGCAGTGTGCCTTGGGACGGGGAGACCCAGTACTTC. Protein: CASSVPWDGETQYF.

The rearrangement links TRBV7-2 to TRBJ2-7; tentatively, D is TRBD2 (6 bases). Trimming took 1 base from V and 5 from J, leaving 12 bases between them. The CDR3 is 14 amino acids. CDR1 and CDR2 (germline): SGHTA, FQGNSA. CDR3 sequence: CASSLVGGENEQYF. CDR3 sequence (DNA): TGTGCCAGCAGCTTAGTGGGAGGAGAGAACGAGCAGTACTTC.

The chain uses TRBV20-1 and TRBJ2-2, with D perhaps TRBD2 (6 bases). Germline V lookup: CDR1 DFQATT, CDR2 SNEGSKA (reference sequence). The CDR3 is 15 amino acids. Deletions cut 1 base from V and 4 bases from J, with 13 bases between. Here the CDR3 reads CSARVGGIGTGELFF. The CDR3 DNA reads TGCAGTGCTAGAGTTGGAGGGATCGGCACCGGGGAGCTGTTTTTT.

This clonotype occurred a few times. The gene calls are TRBV28 and TRBJ1-2; a possible D gene is TRBD1 (6 bases). Germline-derived CDR1 and CDR2 are MDHEN and SYDVKM. The CDR3 runs to 13 residues. The V gene lost 6 bases and the J gene lost 8 bases, with 16 bases spanning the gap. CDR3 nucleotide sequence: TGTGCCAGCAGAAAACAGGGCCTTTGGGGCTACACCTTC. It encodes CASRKQGLWGYTF.